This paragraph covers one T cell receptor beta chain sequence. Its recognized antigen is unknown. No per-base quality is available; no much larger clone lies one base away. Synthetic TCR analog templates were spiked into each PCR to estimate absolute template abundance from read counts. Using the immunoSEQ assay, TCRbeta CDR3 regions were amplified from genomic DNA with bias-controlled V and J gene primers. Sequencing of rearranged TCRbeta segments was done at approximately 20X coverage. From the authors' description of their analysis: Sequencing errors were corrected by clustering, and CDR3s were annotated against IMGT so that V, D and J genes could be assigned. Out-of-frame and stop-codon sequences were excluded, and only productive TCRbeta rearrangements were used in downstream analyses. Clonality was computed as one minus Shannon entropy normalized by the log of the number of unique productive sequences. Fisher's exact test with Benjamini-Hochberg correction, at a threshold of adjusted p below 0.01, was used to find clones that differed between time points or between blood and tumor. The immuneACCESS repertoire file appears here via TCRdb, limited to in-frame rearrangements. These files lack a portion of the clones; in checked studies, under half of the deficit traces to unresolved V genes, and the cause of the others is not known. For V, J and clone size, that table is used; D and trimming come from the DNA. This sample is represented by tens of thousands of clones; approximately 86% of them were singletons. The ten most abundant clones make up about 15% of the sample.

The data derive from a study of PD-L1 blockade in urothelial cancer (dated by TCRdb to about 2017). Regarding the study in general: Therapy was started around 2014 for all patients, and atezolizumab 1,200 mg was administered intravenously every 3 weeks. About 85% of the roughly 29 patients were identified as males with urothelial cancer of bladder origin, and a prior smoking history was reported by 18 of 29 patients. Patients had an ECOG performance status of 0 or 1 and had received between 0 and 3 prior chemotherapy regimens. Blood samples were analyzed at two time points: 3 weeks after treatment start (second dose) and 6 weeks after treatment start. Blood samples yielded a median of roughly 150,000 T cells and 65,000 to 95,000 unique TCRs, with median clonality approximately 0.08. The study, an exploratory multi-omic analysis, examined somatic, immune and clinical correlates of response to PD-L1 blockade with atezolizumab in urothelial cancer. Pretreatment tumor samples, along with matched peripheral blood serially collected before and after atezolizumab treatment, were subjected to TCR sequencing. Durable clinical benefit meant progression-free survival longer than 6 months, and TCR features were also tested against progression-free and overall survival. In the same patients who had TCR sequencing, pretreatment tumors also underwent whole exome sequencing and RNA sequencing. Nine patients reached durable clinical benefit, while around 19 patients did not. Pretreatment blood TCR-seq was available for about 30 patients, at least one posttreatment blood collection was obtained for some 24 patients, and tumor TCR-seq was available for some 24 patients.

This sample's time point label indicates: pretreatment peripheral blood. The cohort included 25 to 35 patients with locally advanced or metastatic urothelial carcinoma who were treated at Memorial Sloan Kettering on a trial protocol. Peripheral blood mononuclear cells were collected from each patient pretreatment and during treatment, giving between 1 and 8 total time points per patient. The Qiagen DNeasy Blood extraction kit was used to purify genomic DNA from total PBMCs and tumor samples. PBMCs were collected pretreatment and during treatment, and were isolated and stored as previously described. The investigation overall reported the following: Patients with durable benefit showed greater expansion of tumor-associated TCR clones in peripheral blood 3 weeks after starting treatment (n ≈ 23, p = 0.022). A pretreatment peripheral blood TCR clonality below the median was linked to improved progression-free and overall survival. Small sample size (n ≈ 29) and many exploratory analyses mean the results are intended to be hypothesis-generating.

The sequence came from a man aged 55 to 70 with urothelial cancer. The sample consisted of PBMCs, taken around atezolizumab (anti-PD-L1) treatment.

The encoded CDR3 is CASSPLSLNGYTF. The sequenced DNA: TGTGCCAGCAGCCCCTTGAGTCTGAACGGCTACACCTTC. The V gene is TRBV11-2 and the J gene is TRBJ1-2, with no confidently assigned D gene. Per the germline V gene, SGHAT is the CDR1 and FQNNGV is the CDR2. Measured from the cysteine to the phenylalanine, the CDR3 is 13 residues long. Only the CDR3 DNA is retained, 39 bases long and in frame from the first base. V is reduced by 5 bases and J by 8 bases, leaving a spacing of 15 bases between them.